The 22 T cell receptor beta chains below all came from one sample that was sequenced in a study of blood T cell repertoires in COVID-19. The repertoire was sequenced with immunoSEQ multiplex PCR; TCRdb's copy has only in-frame clones and lacks some. The data show 100,000 to 150,000 clones, 70% to 85% seen once. The sequenced material came from peripheral blood. The receptor set was obtained from a woman aged 55-69 years with acute or convalescent COVID-19.

The sample holds a few counts of this clone. The rearrangement uses TRBV7-9 and TRBJ1-1; D not resolved. Germline V gene data show CDR1 as SEHNR and CDR2 as FQNEAQ (reference sequence). The CDR3 runs 13 residues. With 4 bases removed from V and 5 bases from J, the gap between germline ends came to 11 bases. CDR3 residues: CASSYNEFTEAFF. The CDR3 DNA sequence: TGTGCCAGCAGCTATAATGAGTTTACTGAAGCTTTCTTT.

The CDR3 DNA reads TGTGCCAGCAGTGATCGTAAACAGGGCGCCTACACCTTC. This encodes CASSDRKQGAYTF. The chain carries TRBV2 and TRBJ1-2, with a weak D call TRBD1 (6 bases). With 3 bases removed from V and 10 bases from J, the gap between germline ends came to 15 bases. Germline V gives CDR1 SNHLY, CDR2 FYNNEI. CDR3 length equals 13 residues.

The gene calls are TRBV20-1 and TRBJ1-1, with 8 nucleotides matching TRBD1. CDR1 is DFQATT and CDR2 is SNEGSKA in the germline V gene (reference sequence). V lost 3 bases, J lost 4 bases, and 4 bases stayed unmatched. The CDR3 loop spans 13 amino acids. Written as DNA, the CDR3 is TGCAGTGCTAGTAGACAGGGGATCACTGAAGCTTTCTTT. Translating gives CSASRQGITEAFF.

The chain has TRBV28 and TRBJ1-2; 7 positions match TRBD1. CDR3 size: 19 residues. Germline trimming cut 7 bases from V and 2 bases from J; bases unmatched to any gene: 22. The V gene's germline CDR1 is MDHEN and CDR2 SYDVKM. The CDR3 loop is CASTSTGIRDSPGNYGYTF. The CDR3 DNA follows: TGTGCCAGCACCTCAACCGGGATCCGGGACAGTCCTGGAAACTATGGCTACACCTTC.

This rearrangement joins TRBV6-5 to TRBJ1-2, with D possibly matching TRBD1 (6 bases). Trimming took 6 bases from V and 4 from J, leaving 18 bases between them. Germline assignment: CDR1 MNHEY and CDR2 SVGAGI. This CDR3 spans 15 amino acids. CDR3 in DNA: TGTGCCAGCAGCGTAAATGAAGGACAGACCTATGGCTACACCTTC. It codes for CASSVNEGQTYGYTF.

The CDR3 DNA sequence: TGTGCCAGCTCAGCTCAGTCTAGGCGCAACACTGAAGCTTTCTTT. Translation: CASSAQSRRNTEAFF. The chain recombines TRBV18 with TRBJ1-1; D remains unclear. Germline assignment: CDR1 KGHSH and CDR2 LQKENI. V lost 5 bases and J lost 2, with 15 bases in between. This CDR3 is 15 amino acids long.

V usage is TRBV27 and J usage is TRBJ2-2; 10 positions agree with TRBD1. In germline, CDR1 is MNHEY, CDR2 SMNVEV (reference sequence). CDR3 size: 15 residues. With 7 bases clipped from V and 5 bases from J, the junction kept 7 bases outside the gene matches. CDR3 in amino acids: CASTRQGARTGELFF. The DNA of the CDR3 is TGTGCCAGCACCCGACAGGGGGCGAGAACCGGGGAGCTGTTTTTT.

V and J are TRBV30 and TRBJ1-1; D unclear. V gave up 0 bases and J gave up 1 base, with 9 bases separating them. CDR1 is GTSNPN, CDR2 SVGIG, per germline (reference sequence). This CDR3 spans 14 amino acids. The CDR3 loop is CAWSVGAANTEAFF. In DNA, the CDR3 is TGTGCCTGGAGTGTGGGAGCTGCGAACACTGAAGCTTTCTTT. The full variable domain, rest sourced from reference TRBV30 and TRBJ1-1, is SQTIHQWPATLVQPVGSPLSLECTVEGTSNPNLYWYRQAAGRGLQLLFYSVGIGQISSEVPQNLSASRPQDRQFILSSKKLLLSDSGFYLCAWSVGAANTEAFFGQGTRLTVV.

The chain links TRBV4-1 to TRBJ1-3; D gene uncertain. With 0 bases removed from V and 0 bases from J, the gap between germline ends came to 12 bases. In germline, CDR1 is MGHRA, CDR2 YSYEKL. The CDR3 runs to 17 residues. CDR3 sequence (DNA): TGCGCCAGCAGCCAAGACGGAGGCGGCTACTCTGGAAACACCATATATTTT. This codes for CASSQDGGGYSGNTIYF.

The chain joins TRBV27 to TRBJ1-6, with 7 bases identical to TRBD1. V lost 4 bases to trimming and J lost 8 bases; unmatched junction nucleotides: 14. CDR1 and CDR2 from the germline V gene are MNHEY and SMNVEV (reference sequence). This CDR3 is 17 amino acids long. CDR3 sequence (DNA): TGTGCCAGCAGTTCTCTTAGACAGGGAGGATTATATTCACCCCTCCACTTT. It codes for CASSSLRQGGLYSPLHF.

J is TRBJ1-1 and V is TRBV9; 10 bases are shared with TRBD1. Per germline, CDR1 SGDLS and CDR2 YYNGEE. Germline trimming cut 4 bases from V and 0 bases from J; bases unmatched to any gene: 12. This CDR3 has 18 residues. The CDR3 bases are TGTGCCAGCAGCCCTAACCCGGGACAGGGGCCCATGAACACTGAAGCTTTCTTT. Amino acids: CASSPNPGQGPMNTEAFF.

This clone was counted a few times. The rearrangement uses TRBV7-9 and TRBJ1-4; 8 bases match TRBD1. V lost 3 bases, J lost 7 bases, and 10 bases stayed unmatched. The CDR3 has 16 amino acids. The germline V gene encodes CDR1 SEHNR and CDR2 FQNEAQ (reference sequence). CDR3 amino acids: CASSFQLTGGGEKLFF. CDR3 nucleotides: TGTGCCAGCAGCTTTCAACTTACAGGGGGAGGTGAAAAACTGTTTTTT.

V and J are TRBV24-1 and TRBJ2-1, with a weak D call TRBD2 (5 bases). The V end was cut by 3 bases, the J end by 1 base, with 9 bases between. CDR1 is KGHDR, CDR2 SFDVKD, per germline. This CDR3 spans 15 amino acids. In DNA, the CDR3 is TGTGCCACCAGTGATCCTCGGACTTCCTACAATGAGCAGTTCTTC. Protein product: CATSDPRTSYNEQFF.

The V gene is TRBV7-2, the J gene TRBJ2-1; a possible D gene is TRBD2 (6 bases). V lost 5 bases to trimming and J lost 8 bases, with 19 bases between them. Germline CDR1 SGHTA, CDR2 FQGNSA. The CDR3 runs to 15 residues. CDR3 residues: CASSPIGGRSYEQFF. In DNA, the CDR3 is TGTGCCAGCAGCCCGATCGGGGGACGCTCGTATGAGCAGTTCTTC.

V gene TRBV30 combines with J gene TRBJ2-1, with 7 bases that match TRBD2. The CDR3 has 13 amino acids. In germline, CDR1 is GTSNPN, CDR2 SVGIG (reference sequence). V trimming: 1 base; J trimming: 11 bases; junction bases outside the gene matches: 8. For the CDR3, the DNA is TGTGCCTGGAGTGACCCGAGAGGGACTAAGCAGTTCTTC. Translating it yields CAWSDPRGTKQFF.

This chain links TRBV5-5 with TRBJ2-7; TRBD2 is a possible D gene (5 bases). The CDR3 is 12 amino acids. Looked up from germline, CDR1 is SGHKS and CDR2 is YYEKEE (reference sequence). The V gene lost 4 bases and the J gene lost 6 bases, with 11 bases spanning the gap. In DNA, the CDR3 is TGTGCCAGCAGCCCGGACGGGATCGAGCAGTACGTC. Its translation: CASSPDGIEQYV.

This clone was counted once. The chain carries TRBV24-1 and TRBJ1-5, with D possibly TRBD1 on 6 matching bases. The CDR3 spans 16 residues. Trimming took 2 bases from V and 7 from J, leaving 17 bases between them. CDR1 is KGHDR and CDR2 is SFDVKD in the germline V gene. The CDR3 protein is CATSDSGVGGGQPQHF. In DNA form, the CDR3 reads TGTGCCACCAGTGATTCCGGAGTTGGCGGGGGCCAGCCCCAGCATTTT.

The count of this clone is one. The gene calls are TRBV5-8 and TRBJ2-1; 11 positions match TRBD1. Germline CDR1 is SGHTS and CDR2 is YDEGEE. V shed 3 bases, J shed 6 bases, and the junction held 8 bases outside the gene matches. The CDR3 runs 16 residues. CDR3 loop: CASSWGAGTGGNEQFF. The DNA of the CDR3 is TGTGCCAGCAGCTGGGGGGCCGGGACAGGGGGCAATGAGCAGTTCTTC.

The chain links TRBV5-1 to TRBJ2-2; no clear D. Germline V CDR1 and CDR2: SGHRS, YFSETQ. The germline V and J ends were trimmed by 3 bases and 8 bases, with 11 bases remaining between them. This CDR3 is built from 13 residues. Written as DNA, the CDR3 is TGCGCCAGCAGCTCCCTCGAGGCAGGGGAGCTGTTTTTT. It yields the protein CASSSLEAGELFF.

The chain has TRBV18 and TRBJ1-2; a weak D match, TRBD1 (6 bases). This CDR3 contains 14 residues. Germline CDR1 reads KGHSH; CDR2 reads LQKENI. With 0 bases removed from V and 6 bases from J, the gap between germline ends came to 11 bases. CDR3 sequence (DNA): TGTGCCAGCTCACCACCCAACTACAGGGATGGCTACACCTTC. It yields the protein CASSPPNYRDGYTF.

CDR3 bases: TGTGCCTGGGATCGGGACAGGGGGCGAGGGGCTTTCTTT. It translates to CAWDRDRGRGAFF. The rearrangement joins TRBV30 to TRBJ1-1, with 12 positions matching TRBD1. V lost 5 bases to trimming and J lost 11 bases; unmatched junction nucleotides: 9. The germline gives CDR1 GTSNPN, CDR2 SVGIG (reference sequence). CDR3 length equals 13 residues.

The chain recombines TRBV27 with TRBJ1-6, with TRBD1 matching 11 bases. The V gene's germline CDR1 is MNHEY and CDR2 SMNVEV (reference sequence). CDR3 length equals 16 residues. Trimming took 3 bases from V and 7 from J; bases not matched to a gene: 5. Here the CDR3 DNA reads TGTGCCAGCAGTTTGACCGGGACAGGGGGGAATTCACCCCTCCACTTT. This gives the protein CASSLTGTGGNSPLHF.